The clone carrying this T cell receptor beta chain was seen ten or more times. This specimen comes from a study of T cells in Graves' hyperthyroidism and ophthalmopathy. TCR beta CDR3 region amplification was performed from RNA transcripts. HTBI primers were the set used in a first-round RT-PCR of the TCR CDR3. TCRdb re-analysed the multiplex PCR reads in MiXCR, keeping a single row per CDR3 protein. This table has 500,000 to 800,000 distinct CDR3 sequences, around 15% appearing once. Trimming cost V 3 bases and J 10 bases, with 16 bases left between them. This CDR3 contains 14 residues. The source is a woman aged 45 to 65 with Graves' ophthalmopathy. The chain uses TRBV12-3 or TRBV12-4 and TRBJ2-1; no clear D gene. The sample consisted of blood. This CDR3 reads CASSFILRFTEQFF. The CDR3 region has the DNA TGTGCCAGCAGTTTTATATTACGGTTCACCGAGCAGTTCTTC.